The 15 T cell receptor beta chains below were found in one sample sequenced in a study of blood T cell repertoires in COVID-19. Clones were sequenced by immunoSEQ multiplex PCR, and TCRdb holds only the in-frame ones, with some missing. The sample lists about 220,000 clones, over 80% occurring once. Sequenced sample: PBMCs or T cells enriched from blood (not recorded which). The receptors stem from a woman between 40 and 50 years old who had recovered from COVID-19.

This chain joins TRBV19 and TRBJ2-7; 7 bases are a match to TRBD1. The CDR3 is 14 residues long. Germline loops: CDR1 LNHDA, CDR2 SQIVND (reference sequence). The V gene end was trimmed by 4 bases and the J gene end by 0 bases; junction bases not matched to a gene: 3. The DNA for the CDR3 is TGTGCCAGTAGTAACGACAGGGACTCCTACGAGCAGTACTTC. It encodes CASSNDRDSYEQYF. Combining the CDR3 with reference TRBV19 and TRBJ2-7 gives the whole variable domain DGGITQSPKYLFRKEGQNVTLSCEQNLNHDAMYWYRQDPGQGLRLIYYSQIVNDFQKGDIAEGYSVSREKKESFPLTVTSAQKNPTAFYLCASSNDRDSYEQYFGPGTRLTVT.

This clone was counted a few times. The CDR3 here is CASSAIVAETQYF. The DNA of the CDR3 is TGTGCCAGCTCAGCCATTGTTGCGGAGACCCAGTACTTC. The chain couples TRBV18 to TRBJ2-5; no clear D. Trimming took 5 bases from V and 5 from J, leaving 12 bases between them. Germline CDR1 is KGHSH and CDR2 is LQKENI. This CDR3 comprises 13 residues.

This chain uses TRBV13 with TRBJ1-3, with a possible D match to TRBD1 (5 bases). From germline, CDR1 is PRHDT and CDR2 FYEKMQ (reference sequence). The CDR3 is 14 amino acids. Trimming removed 8 bases from V and 2 bases from J, with 13 bases in between. The CDR3 region is CASGHSGTGNTIYF. DNA for the CDR3: TGTGCCAGCGGCCACTCAGGGACTGGAAACACCATATATTTT.

This chain links TRBV3-1 (or the pseudogene TRBV3-2) with TRBJ1-5; D is unclear. The CDR3 runs to 14 residues. The V and J ends lost 4 bases and 4 bases respectively, with 11 bases between them. Per the germline V gene, CDR1 is LGHDT and CDR2 is YNNKEL (reference sequence). Here the CDR3 reads CASSLASGNQPQHF. CDR3 coding DNA: TGTGCCAGCAGCCTAGCCAGCGGGAATCAGCCCCAGCATTTT.

The gene calls are TRBV19 and TRBJ1-2, with 7 bases identical to TRBD1. Germline values: CDR1 LNHDA, CDR2 SQIVND (reference sequence). Trimming at V came to 6 bases and at J to 3 bases, leaving 10 bases not matched to a gene. There are 15 residues in the CDR3. DNA for the CDR3: TGTGCCAGTAGCAAATTCACCGGGACAGACTATGGCTACACCTTC. This gives the protein CASSKFTGTDYGYTF.

The gene calls are TRBV7-2 and TRBJ1-1, with D hard to call. Germline V gene lookup returns CDR1 SGHTA and CDR2 FQGNSA. The CDR3 sequence is 14 residues long. V gave up 5 bases and J gave up 0 bases, with 10 bases separating them. CDR3 region: CASSPGNMNTEAFF. CDR3 in DNA: TGTGCCAGCAGCCCGGGGAACATGAACACTGAAGCTTTCTTT.

The V gene is TRBV9, the J gene TRBJ2-3; TRBD2 might be the D (6 bases). Trimming stripped 7 bases from V and 0 bases from J, with 15 bases between. The CDR3 totals 15 residues. Germline V CDR1 and CDR2: SGDLS, YYNGEE. The CDR3: CASGGTFTSTDTQYF. The CDR3 DNA sequence: TGTGCCAGCGGAGGGACTTTTACTAGCACAGATACGCAGTATTTT.

The chain is built from TRBV10-1 and TRBJ1-3; D unclear. This CDR3 has 13 amino acids. V was shortened by 0 bases and J by 11 bases, with 11 bases between the two germline ends. The germline V gene encodes CDR1 WNHNN and CDR2 SYGVQD (reference sequence). Here the CDR3 DNA reads TGCGCCAGCAGTGAGTCCGGCGAAAGCGCCATATATTTT. It translates to CASSESGESAIYF.

In this sample, this clone turned up a few times. The chain employs TRBV30 and TRBJ1-2; D is unresolved. This CDR3 is 13 amino acids long. V shed 0 bases and J shed 3 bases, with 8 bases lying between them. The germline V gene encodes CDR1 GTSNPN and CDR2 SVGIG (reference sequence). The CDR3 here is CAWSVGGYYGYTF. The CDR3 nucleotides read TGTGCCTGGAGTGTAGGCGGATACTATGGCTACACCTTC.

J is TRBJ2-2 and V is TRBV18; the match to TRBD1 covers 8 bases. CDR1 is KGHSH, CDR2 LQKENI, per germline. Trimming removed 2 bases from V and 0 bases from J; junction bases left unmatched: 5. This CDR3 is 17 amino acids long. The CDR3 sequence is CASSPTGTGSNTGELFF. CDR3 DNA: TGTGCCAGCTCACCAACCGGGACAGGTTCGAACACCGGGGAGCTGTTTTTT.

This rearrangement joins TRBV19 to TRBJ1-5; 9 bases agree with TRBD1. CDR3 length: 13 residues. The germline CDR1 and CDR2 sequences are LNHDA and SQIVND (reference sequence). V gave up 10 bases and J gave up 5 bases; unmatched junction bases: 6. In DNA, the CDR3 is TGTGCCACTTTGGACAGGGGCGATCAGCCCCAGCATTTT. It specifies CATLDRGDQPQHF.

The genes are TRBV24-1 and TRBJ1-2, with D maybe TRBD1 (6 bases). The germline gives CDR1 KGHDR, CDR2 SFDVKD. V was pared by 9 bases and J by 8 bases, with 15 bases between. The CDR3 is 12 residues long. The CDR3 sequence is CATGTAGEGYTF. The CDR3 DNA reads as TGTGCCACCGGAACGGCAGGGGAAGGCTACACCTTC.

This clone appeared a few times. The J gene is TRBJ1-1, the V gene TRBV10-1; D gene ambiguous. CDR3 length: 15 amino acids. Germline loops: CDR1 WNHNN, CDR2 SYGVQD (reference sequence). V lost 3 bases and J 0 bases, leaving 11 bases between the germline ends. CDR3 bases: TGCGCCAGCAGTGAACAGAGGGTTCTGAACACTGAAGCTTTCTTT. This codes for CASSEQRVLNTEAFF.

The CDR3 sequence is CASSQGALSNTGELFF. The CDR3 DNA follows: TGTGCCAGCAGCCAAGGCGCCCTTTCGAACACCGGGGAGCTGTTTTTT. This chain uses TRBV3-1 (or the pseudogene TRBV3-2) with TRBJ2-2, with unresolved D. Germline V CDR1 and CDR2: LGHDT, YNNKEL (reference sequence). The CDR3 extends over 16 amino acids. Trimming took off 1 base at V and 0 bases at J, with 9 bases between the two ends.

In its sample, this clone was seen a few times. The gene calls are TRBV28 and TRBJ1-1; possible D gene TRBD1, 6 bases. CDR3 length: 15 residues. The V and J ends lost 1 base and 4 bases respectively, with 13 bases between them. Germline CDR1 is MDHEN and CDR2 is SYDVKM. The chain's CDR3 is CASSLSQGLSTEAFF. CDR3 in DNA: TGTGCCAGCAGTTTATCACAGGGATTGAGCACTGAAGCTTTCTTT.